Presented here are 23 T cell receptor beta chains from one specimen sequenced in a study of blood T cell repertoires in COVID-19. Data came from immunoSEQ multiplex PCR; TCRdb stores just in-frame clones and leaves some out. The sample lists approximately 230,000 clones; roughly 88% were seen once. The sequenced sample was peripheral blood. These TCRs come from a woman in her twenties or thirties with COVID-19, enrolled during active disease.

V usage is TRBV10-1 and J usage is TRBJ1-3; D is perhaps TRBD1 (6 bases). From germline, CDR1 is WNHNN and CDR2 SYGVQD (reference sequence). V lost 6 bases to trimming and J lost 3 bases, with 24 bases between them. The CDR3 is 18 amino acids. CDR3: CASSRGGRKIPDGNTIYF. The CDR3 DNA reads TGCGCCAGCAGCCGGGGGGGCAGGAAGATCCCGGATGGAAACACCATATATTTT.

V gene TRBV18 combines with J gene TRBJ1-4; 9 bases match TRBD1. The V gene end was trimmed by 4 bases and the J gene end by 8 bases; junction bases not matched to a gene: 5. CDR1 is KGHSH, CDR2 LQKENI, per germline. This CDR3 is 14 amino acids long. The CDR3 DNA is TGTGCCAGCTCACAAGACAGGGGGACCGAAAAACTGTTTTTT. It translates to CASSQDRGTEKLFF.

The V call is TRBV5-6, the J call TRBJ2-7, with unresolved D. This CDR3 region has 14 residues. Looked up from germline, CDR1 is SGHDT and CDR2 is YYEEEE. V lost 1 base, J lost 0 bases, and 8 bases lay in between. CDR3 sequence (DNA): TGTGCCAGCAGCTTGATTGCGAGCTCCTACGAGCAGTACTTC. It codes for CASSLIASSYEQYF. Full variable domain (outside the CDR3, taken from reference TRBV5-6 and TRBJ2-7): DAGVTQSPTHLIKTRGQQVTLRCSPKSGHDTVSWYQQALGQGPQFIFQYYEEEERQRGNFPDRFSGHQFPNYSSELNVNALLLGDSALYLCASSLIASSYEQYFGPGTRLTVT.

The chain links TRBV3-1 (or the pseudogene TRBV3-2) to TRBJ2-1; D perhaps matches TRBD2 (6 bases). Germline V gene data show CDR1 as LGHDT and CDR2 as YNNKEL (reference sequence). The V gene lost 1 base and the J gene lost 2 bases, with 12 bases spanning the gap. The CDR3 runs 16 residues. CDR3 loop: CASSQAGEGTYNEQFF. As DNA, the CDR3 is TGTGCCAGCAGCCAAGCGGGAGAAGGCACCTACAATGAGCAGTTCTTC.

The chain recombines TRBV6-5 with TRBJ2-7; D remains ambiguous. V lost 6 bases to trimming and J lost 9 bases, with 15 bases between them. CDR3 length: 12 residues. Germline V gives CDR1 MNHEY, CDR2 SVGAGI. The CDR3 sequence is CASSPLGHLQYF. CDR3 nucleotides: TGTGCCAGCAGCCCATTGGGCCATTTGCAGTACTTC.

The chain employs TRBV6-6 and TRBJ1-2, with 7 bases aligning to TRBD1. Germline trimming cut 2 bases from V and 1 base from J; bases unmatched to any gene: 4. The CDR3 consists of 15 residues. The germline V gene has CDR1 MNHNY and CDR2 SVGAGI (reference sequence). CDR3 in amino acids: CASSYTRQGNYGYTF. The CDR3 nucleotides read TGTGCCAGCAGTTACACCCGACAGGGTAACTATGGCTACACCTTC.

This chain joins TRBV7-5 and TRBJ2-6; the table assigns TRBD1, which was not confirmed against the DNA. TRBV7-5 is a pseudogene locus. CDR3 length equals 19 residues. The CDR3 nucleotides read TGTGCCAGAAGCTTAGAAGGTTCAGGGGCCTACTCTGGGGCCAACGTCCTGACTTTC. Amino acids: CARSLEGSGAYSGANVLTF.

The chain links TRBV6-6 to TRBJ2-7; D is ambiguous. The CDR3 has 15 amino acids. Trimming removed 0 bases from V and 0 bases from J, with 9 bases in between. Looked up from germline, CDR1 is MNHNY and CDR2 is SVGAGI (reference sequence). CDR3: CASSYSINTSYEQYV. In DNA, the CDR3 is TGTGCCAGCAGTTACTCGATTAACACCTCCTACGAGCAGTACGTC.

The rearrangement links TRBV10-3 to TRBJ1-2; TRBD1 is a possible D gene (5 bases). This CDR3 spans 12 amino acids. Trimming removed 2 bases from V and 7 bases from J, with 8 bases in between. Germline-derived CDR1 and CDR2 are ENHRY and SYGVKD. The CDR3 region is CAISEGAAGYTF. As DNA, the CDR3 is TGTGCCATCAGTGAGGGGGCTGCTGGCTACACCTTC.

The rearrangement joins TRBV19 to TRBJ1-1; the D gene is possibly TRBD1 (6 bases). Trimming cost V 3 bases and J 0 bases, with 11 bases left between them. The CDR3 totals 15 residues. The V gene's germline CDR1 is LNHDA and CDR2 SQIVND (reference sequence). The chain's CDR3 is CASSIRGTMNTEAFF. CDR3 DNA: TGTGCCAGTAGTATCAGGGGCACCATGAACACTGAAGCTTTCTTT.

This sequence joins TRBV2 and TRBJ1-2; no definite D call. V lost 5 bases and J lost 1, with 17 bases in between. The CDR3 loop spans 16 amino acids. Germline V lookup: CDR1 SNHLY, CDR2 FYNNEI. The CDR3 sequence is CASSLQAADFNYGYTF. In DNA form, the CDR3 reads TGTGCCAGCAGTTTGCAAGCCGCAGACTTTAACTATGGCTACACCTTC.

This chain joins TRBV7-2 and TRBJ2-5, with TRBD1 matching 8 bases. Per the germline V gene, CDR1 is SGHTA and CDR2 is FQGNSA. The J segment lost 0 bases and the V segment lost 4 bases, leaving 4 bases of the junction unmatched. The CDR3 contains 15 residues. CDR3 bases: TGTGCCAGCAGCTCATGGGACAGGCACCAAGAGACCCAGTACTTC. Translation gives CASSSWDRHQETQYF. Supplemented by reference TRBV7-2 and TRBJ2-5, the full variable domain reads GAGVSQSPSNKVTEKGKDVELRCDPISGHTALYWYRQSLGQGLEFLIYFQGNSAPDKSGLPSDRFSAERTGGSVSTLTIQRTQQEDSAVYLCASSSWDRHQETQYFGPGTRLLVL.

The chain links TRBV5-4 to TRBJ2-3; no clear D. The CDR3 spans 13 residues. V was shortened by 2 bases and J by 6 bases, with 10 bases between the two germline ends. Germline-derived CDR1 and CDR2 are SGHNT and YYREEE (reference sequence). The CDR3 region is CASSFALGDTQYF. The CDR3 DNA reads as TGTGCCAGCAGCTTTGCCCTCGGGGATACGCAGTATTTT.

This clone was picked up one time. The chain couples TRBV2 to TRBJ2-1; 11 bases map to TRBD2. Per the germline V gene, CDR1 is SNHLY and CDR2 is FYNNEI. The CDR3 consists of 15 residues. J was trimmed by 5 bases and V by 6 bases; bases with no gene match: 6. The CDR3 DNA sequence: TGTGCCAGCAGGGCACTAGCGGGAGCTGACAATGAGCAGTTCTTC. Protein: CASRALAGADNEQFF.

This rearrangement joins TRBV11-2 to TRBJ2-5, with 9 positions matching TRBD1. The CDR3 is made up of 15 amino acids. Germline CDR1 reads SGHAT; CDR2 reads FQNNGV. With 0 bases clipped from V and 5 bases from J, the junction kept 4 bases outside the gene matches. CDR3 residues: CASSLDPTGGETQYF. The CDR3 nucleotides are TGTGCCAGCAGCTTAGATCCGACAGGGGGGGAGACCCAGTACTTC.

This rearrangement joins TRBV6-2 or TRBV6-3 to TRBJ1-5; D is unresolved. This CDR3 has 15 residues. Germline CDR1 and CDR2: MNHEY and SVGEGT. The ends were cut back, 0 bases at V and 3 bases at J, with 9 bases in the middle. CDR3 in amino acids: CASSYSYSYNQPQHF. In nucleotides, the CDR3 is TGTGCCAGCAGTTACTCGTACAGCTACAATCAGCCCCAGCATTTT.

The chain joins TRBV4-3 to TRBJ1-4; 11 nucleotides match TRBD1. The V and J ends lost 0 bases and 4 bases, in that order; junction bases with no gene match: 13. Germline CDR1 is LGHNA and CDR2 is YSLEER. This CDR3 is 20 amino acids long. CDR3 nucleotides: TGCGCCAGCAGCCAAGATCCGCTGGACAGGGGGCATGCGGATAATGAAAAACTGTTTTTT. Encoded protein: CASSQDPLDRGHADNEKLFF.

This chain connects TRBV20-1 to TRBJ1-2; D remains ambiguous. Between the trimmed V and J ends, which lost 5 bases and 5 bases, there was a span of 3 bases. The CDR3 totals 9 residues. Germline assignment: CDR1 DFQATT and CDR2 SNEGSKA (reference sequence). CDR3: CSAQYGYTF. In DNA form, the CDR3 reads TGCAGTGCTCAATATGGCTACACCTTC.

The chain's CDR3 is CASSLGPTGSGANVLTF. In DNA form, the CDR3 reads TGTGCCAGCAGTTTAGGACCGACAGGGTCTGGGGCCAACGTCCTGACTTTC. This sequence joins TRBV27 and TRBJ2-6; the match to TRBD1 covers 7 bases. V was clipped by 2 bases and J by 1 base; unmatched bases: 5. CDR3 length: 17 residues. Germline V gene data show CDR1 as MNHEY and CDR2 as SMNVEV (reference sequence).

V usage is TRBV5-5 and J usage is TRBJ2-7, with a weak D call TRBD1 (5 bases). Looked up from germline, CDR1 is SGHKS and CDR2 is YYEKEE (reference sequence). V lost 0 bases to trimming and J lost 5 bases, with 9 bases between them. This CDR3 contains 13 residues. The CDR3 loop reads CASSLAMGHEQYV. CDR3 bases: TGTGCCAGCAGCTTGGCCATGGGGCACGAGCAGTACGTC.

The V gene is TRBV3-1 (or the pseudogene TRBV3-2), the J gene TRBJ2-3; 7 positions match TRBD1. This CDR3 is 16 amino acids long. Unmatched junction bases numbered 7, after V lost 4 bases and J lost 0 bases. Germline CDR1 LGHDT, CDR2 YNNKEL (reference sequence). The CDR3 region is CASSLLQGPSTDTQYF. The CDR3 DNA is TGTGCCAGCAGCCTATTACAGGGGCCTAGCACAGATACGCAGTATTTT.

This chain connects TRBV18 to TRBJ1-2; 9 bases are a match to TRBD1. Germline V gene data show CDR1 as KGHSH and CDR2 as LQKENI. J lost 8 bases, V lost 0 bases, and 7 bases had no gene match. The CDR3 contains 15 residues. Here the CDR3 DNA reads TGTGCCAGCTCACCACCTCGGACAGGGGCAGAGGGCTACACCTTC. It encodes CASSPPRTGAEGYTF.

This chain uses TRBV7-2 with TRBJ1-1, with D unclear. From germline, CDR1 is SGHTA and CDR2 FQGNSA. Trimming removed 5 bases from V and 7 bases from J, with 11 bases in between. This CDR3 is built from 12 residues. For the CDR3, the DNA is TGTGCCAGCAGCCCTTCCGCCGGTGAAGCTTTCTTT. Translated, it gives CASSPSAGEAFF. Combining the CDR3 with reference TRBV7-2 and TRBJ1-1 gives the whole variable domain GAGVSQSPSNKVTEKGKDVELRCDPISGHTALYWYRQSLGQGLEFLIYFQGNSAPDKSGLPSDRFSAERTGGSVSTLTIQRTQQEDSAVYLCASSPSAGEAFFGQGTRLTVV.